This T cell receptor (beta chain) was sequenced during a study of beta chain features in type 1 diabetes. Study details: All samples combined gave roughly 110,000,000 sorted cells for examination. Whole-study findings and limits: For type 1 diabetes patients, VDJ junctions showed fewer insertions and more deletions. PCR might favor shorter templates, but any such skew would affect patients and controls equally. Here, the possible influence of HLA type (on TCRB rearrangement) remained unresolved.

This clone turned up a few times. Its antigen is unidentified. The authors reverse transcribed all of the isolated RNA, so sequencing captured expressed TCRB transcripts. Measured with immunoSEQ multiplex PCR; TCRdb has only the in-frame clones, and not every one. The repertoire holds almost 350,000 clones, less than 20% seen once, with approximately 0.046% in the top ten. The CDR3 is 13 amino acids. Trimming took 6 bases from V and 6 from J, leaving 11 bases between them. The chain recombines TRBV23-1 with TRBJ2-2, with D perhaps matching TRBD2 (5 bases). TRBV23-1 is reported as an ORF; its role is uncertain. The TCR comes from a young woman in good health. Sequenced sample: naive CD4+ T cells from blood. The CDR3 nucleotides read TGCGCCAGCAGCCGGGGTCTTGCCGGGGAGCTGTTTTTT. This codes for CASSRGLAGELFF.